This T cell receptor (beta chain) was documented in a study of identical twins. Study results and caveats: Findings came from cross-sectional statistics, without long-term follow-up of donors. Twins' excess sharing was less marked for out-of-frame beta sequences. Within cord blood, abundant beta clonotypes carried fewer insertions, but memory repertoires showed no such trend.

With respect to this clonotype: Its specificity is not known.

Trimming cost V 2 bases and J 3 bases, with 16 bases left between them. CDR1 and CDR2 (germline): SGHRS, YFSETQ. The CDR3 contains 16 residues. TCRdb itself ran the 5' RACE reads through MiXCR, one entry per CDR3 protein. The profile shows 1.5 million or so distinct CDR3 sequences, roughly 35% of them singletons. Sequenced input: cord blood. This chain links TRBV5-1 with TRBJ2-3; no firm D call. This clonotype was obtained from a newborn girl in good health. CDR3 in amino acids: CASSFLYNLGTDTQYF. In DNA, the CDR3 is TGCGCCAGCAGCTTCTTATATAACCTCGGGACAGATACGCAGTATTTT.